This TCR beta chain was observed in a study of T-cell reconstitution after alpha-beta-depleted transplantation in children. V lost 1 base to trimming and J lost 4 bases; unmatched junction nucleotides: 5. The CDR3 totals 17 residues. The germline CDR1 and CDR2 sequences are SNHLY and FYNNEI. Unique molecular identifiers were used to barcode this TCRbeta library. TCRdb independently ran MiXCR on the PCR reads; one entry per CDR3 protein. The repertoire holds hundreds of thousands of distinct CDR3 sequences, with 9.5% to 15% as singletons. This clonotype was found many times. Source: PBMCs from the stem cell graft donor, taken from the stem cell graft. The sequence was obtained from a human donor who donated a stem cell graft to a child with acute lymphoblastic leukemia. The chain carries TRBV2 and TRBJ2-1, with 12 bases lining up with TRBD2. CDR3 nucleotides: TGTGCCAGCAGTGAAGGTCTAGGACTAGCGGGGTACAATGAGCAGTTCTTC. Encoded protein: CASSEGLGLAGYNEQFF.